This T cell receptor beta chain was recorded in a study of T cells in Graves' hyperthyroidism and ophthalmopathy. It was RNA transcripts that yielded the amplified TCR beta CDR3 regions. Researchers ran a first-round RT-PCR on the TCR CDR3 using the HTBI primer set. Using its own MiXCR run on the multiplex PCR reads, TCRdb lists one record per CDR3 protein. The sample holds about 510,000 distinct CDR3 sequences; 14% are singletons and the top ten take roughly 14%. CDR3 length equals 15 residues. Germline V gene sequence: CDR1 GTSNPN, CDR2 SVGIG (reference sequence). V lost 3 bases, J lost 1 base, and 15 bases lay in between. This clonotype occurred a few times. Its antigen is not identified. The study's findings and limits: For ophthalmopathy, model prediction preceded onset by a median 6.5 months.

The specimen was blood. The rearrangement uses TRBV30 and TRBJ1-2; the D is unclear. The sequence came from a woman aged 40 to 49 with Graves' hyperthyroidism. The CDR3 loop is CAWSLGGILNYGYTF. CDR3 DNA sequence: TGTGCCTGGAGCCTTGGAGGGATACTTAACTATGGCTACACCTTC.